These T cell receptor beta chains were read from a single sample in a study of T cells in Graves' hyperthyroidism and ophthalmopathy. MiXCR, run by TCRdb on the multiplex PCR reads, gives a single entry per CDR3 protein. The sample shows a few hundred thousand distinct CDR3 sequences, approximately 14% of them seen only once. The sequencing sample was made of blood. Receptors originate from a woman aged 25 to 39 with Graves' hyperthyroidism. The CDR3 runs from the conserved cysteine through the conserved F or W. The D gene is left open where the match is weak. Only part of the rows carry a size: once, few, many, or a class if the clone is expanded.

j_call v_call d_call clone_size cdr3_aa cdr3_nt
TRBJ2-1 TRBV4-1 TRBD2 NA CASSQPTSGRGNEQFF TGCGCCAGCAGCCAACCGACTAGCGGGAGAGGAAATGAGCAGTTCTTC
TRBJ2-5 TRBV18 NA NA CASSPGSGQETQYF TGTGCCAGCTCACCAGGGAGCGGCCAAGAGACCCAGTACTTC
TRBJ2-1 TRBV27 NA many CASSLRRGESGERYNEQFF TGTGCCAGCAGTTTACGGAGAGGGGAATCGGGGGAGAGGTACAATGAGCAGTTCTTC
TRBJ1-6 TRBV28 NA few CASSKTGTNSPLHF TGTGCCAGCAGCAAGACAGGAACTAATTCACCCCTCCACTTT
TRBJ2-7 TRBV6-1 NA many CASSEGAGTSYEQYF TGTGCCAGCAGTGAAGGGGCAGGGACCTCCTACGAGCAGTACTTC
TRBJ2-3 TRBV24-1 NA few CATSDLRRGDTQYF TGTGCCACCAGTGATTTGCGGAGGGGGGATACGCAGTATTTT
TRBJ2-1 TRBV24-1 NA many CATSDAQSSYNEQFF TGTGCCACCAGTGACGCCCAGAGCTCCTACAATGAGCAGTTCTTC
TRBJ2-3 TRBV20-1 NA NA CSAPLAGGTDTQYF TGCAGTGCCCCACTAGCAGGCGGCACAGATACGCAGTATTTT
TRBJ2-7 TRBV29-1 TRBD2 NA CSVLLGGSYEQYF TGCAGCGTTCTCTTGGGGGGGTCGTACGAGCAGTACTTC
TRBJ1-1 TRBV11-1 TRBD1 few CASSLGQGQAHTEAFF TGTGCCAGCAGCTTAGGGCAGGGACAGGCGCACACTGAAGCTTTCTTT
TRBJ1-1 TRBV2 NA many CASSEGSYNGEAFF TGTGCCAGCAGTGAGGGTAGTTATAACGGTGAAGCTTTCTTT
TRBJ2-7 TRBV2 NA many CASSEFLLAGGEQYF TGTGCCAGCAGTGAATTTTTACTAGCTGGTGGGGAGCAGTACTTC
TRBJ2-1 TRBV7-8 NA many CASSGLTENNEQFF TGTGCCAGCTCTGGACTAACCGAAAACAATGAGCAGTTCTTC
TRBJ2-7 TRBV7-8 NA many CASSLSRWGFYEQYF TGTGCCAGCAGCTTGAGCCGTTGGGGTTTTTACGAGCAGTACTTC
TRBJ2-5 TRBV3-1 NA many CASSQLGGWLETQYF TGTGCCAGCAGCCAGCTTGGGGGGTGGTTGGAGACCCAGTACTTC
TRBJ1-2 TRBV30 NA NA CAWRDGNGYGYTF TGTGCCTGGAGAGACGGGAATGGCTATGGCTACACCTTC
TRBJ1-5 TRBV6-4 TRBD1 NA CARTHVEDRPNQPQHF TGTGCCAGAACCCATGTTGAGGACAGGCCTAATCAGCCCCAGCATTTT
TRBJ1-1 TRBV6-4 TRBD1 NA CASKPGQGNTEAFF TGTGCCAGCAAACCGGGACAGGGGAACACTGAAGCTTTCTTT
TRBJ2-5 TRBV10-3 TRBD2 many CAISEGTSGTVETQYF TGTGCCATCAGTGAGGGGACTAGCGGGACTGTTGAGACCCAGTACTTC